Presented here are 30 T cell receptor beta chains from one specimen sequenced in a study of T cells after yellow fever vaccination. TCRdb re-called the 5' RACE reads with MiXCR, one entry per CDR3 protein. The profile shows nearly 300,000 distinct CDR3 sequences, under 9% of them singletons. The material sequenced was CD4+ T cells sorted from PBMCs, taken 5 days after the yellow fever booster vaccination. These receptors all come from a man aged 18 to 30 who received the YFV17D yellow fever vaccine.

At least ten counts were recorded for this clonotype. The chain carries TRBV4-3 and TRBJ2-3; a possible D gene is TRBD2 (6 bases). Germline V lookup: CDR1 LGHNA, CDR2 YSLEER. CDR3 length equals 15 residues. Trimming shortened V by 6 bases and J by 3 bases, and 16 bases separated the two germline ends. CDR3 coding DNA: TGCGCCAGCAGACTGGGCGGGGCGAGTACAGATACGCAGTATTTT. Translation gives CASRLGGASTDTQYF.

V gene TRBV28 combines with J gene TRBJ1-2, with 8 positions matching TRBD1. Germline CDR1 and CDR2: MDHEN and SYDVKM. V lost 4 bases, J lost 1 base, and 5 bases stayed unmatched. The CDR3 covers 15 residues. The CDR3 coding sequence is TGTGCCAGCAGTTCGCCGGGACAGGTTAACTATGGCTACACCTTC. It yields the protein CASSSPGQVNYGYTF.

The chain couples TRBV27 to TRBJ1-2, with 10 bases aligning to TRBD1. The CDR3 consists of 15 residues. From germline, CDR1 is MNHEY and CDR2 SMNVEV (reference sequence). V dropped 4 bases and J dropped 4; count of bases not matched to a gene: 6. The CDR3: CASSSPTGGGYGYTF. The CDR3 coding sequence is TGTGCCAGCAGTTCACCGACAGGGGGCGGCTATGGCTACACCTTC.

V is TRBV20-1 and J is TRBJ2-2, with D possibly being TRBD1 (6 bases). This CDR3 contains 16 residues. The germline V gene has CDR1 DFQATT and CDR2 SNEGSKA (reference sequence). V lost 0 bases and J 2 bases, leaving 13 bases between the germline ends. In DNA, the CDR3 is TGCAGTGCTAGAGATCTCGGACAGCCAAACACCGGGGAGCTGTTTTTT. Protein product: CSARDLGQPNTGELFF.

This clonotype was observed a handful of times. The CDR3 nucleotides read TGTGCCAGCAGTTCGGGCCCTCGGGAGCAGTACTTC. Its translation is CASSSGPREQYF. The chain uses TRBV6-2 or TRBV6-3 and TRBJ2-7; D gene unclear. CDR1 and CDR2 from the germline V gene are MNHEY and SVGEGT. There are 12 residues in the CDR3. V lost 4 bases, J lost 7 bases, and 11 bases lay in between.

V and J are TRBV20-1 and TRBJ1-2, with D uncertain. V was pared by 3 bases and J by 1 base, with 6 bases between. The CDR3 extends over 12 amino acids. Looked up from germline, CDR1 is DFQATT and CDR2 is SNEGSKA (reference sequence). The CDR3 DNA reads as TGCAGTGCTAGTCTATTTAACTATGGCTACACCTTC. Encoded protein: CSASLFNYGYTF.

The chain has TRBV6-2 or TRBV6-3 and TRBJ1-1, with 7 nucleotides matching TRBD1. J lost 10 bases, V lost 6 bases, and 14 bases had no gene match. Per germline, CDR1 MNHEY and CDR2 SVGEGT. This CDR3 contains 14 residues. Here the CDR3 DNA reads TGTGCCAGCAGCCTCCCCGGGACAGTGGGGACAGCTTTCTTT. Translating it yields CASSLPGTVGTAFF.

This clonotype has more than one count but fewer than ten. The chain joins TRBV2 to TRBJ1-5; D call uncertain. Trimming took off 2 bases at V and 6 bases at J, with 5 bases between the two ends. This CDR3 is built from 12 residues. The germline V gene has CDR1 SNHLY and CDR2 FYNNEI. The CDR3 coding sequence is TGTGCCAGCAGTGAAAACACTCAGCCCCAGCATTTT. Its protein is CASSENTQPQHF. The entire variable domain, with the rest obtained from reference TRBV2 and TRBJ1-5, is as follows: EPEVTQTPSHQVTQMGQEVILRCVPISNHLYFYWYRQILGQKVEFLVSFYNNEISEKSEIFDDQFSVERPDGSNFTLKIRSTKLEDSAMYFCASSENTQPQHFGDGTRLSIL.

This clonotype turned up a few times. The V call is TRBV5-1, the J call TRBJ1-1; D is possibly TRBD1 (5 bases). V lost 2 bases and J 1 base, leaving 9 bases between the germline ends. Germline V CDR1 and CDR2: SGHRS, YFSETQ. The CDR3 is made up of 14 amino acids. The CDR3 loop reads CASSLGVENTEAFF. For the CDR3, the DNA is TGCGCCAGCAGCTTAGGGGTGGAGAACACTGAAGCTTTCTTT.

Remarks on this clonotype: Germline and junction disagree at one end, which may indicate a read error. The J gene is TRBJ2-1, the V gene TRBV7-3; unclear D gene. CDR3 length equals 15 residues. Germline lookup yields CDR1 SGHTA and CDR2 FQGTGA. The CDR3 bases are TGTGTCAGCAGCTTTCAAGGGCAGGTTGGGAATGAGCAGTTCTTC. Its protein is CVSSFQGQVGNEQFF.

This sequence joins TRBV4-2 and TRBJ2-1, with a tentative D call TRBD1 (5 bases). This CDR3 contains 15 residues. The germline V gene encodes CDR1 LGHNA and CDR2 YNFKEQ. With 0 bases removed from V and 7 bases from J, the gap between germline ends came to 13 bases. The CDR3 coding sequence is TGTGCCAGCAGCCAAGAGGTATGGGGCGAAAATGAGCAGTTCTTC. It encodes CASSQEVWGENEQFF.

V gene TRBV12-3 or TRBV12-4 combines with J gene TRBJ2-3; D call uncertain. CDR3 length: 14 residues. V lost 6 bases, J lost 9 bases, and 19 bases lay in between. CDR3 sequence reads: CASSLTRPPTTQYF. CDR3 in DNA: TGTGCCAGCAGCCTAACCCGACCACCGACGACGCAGTATTTT.

At least ten counts were recorded for this clonotype. The V gene is TRBV7-2, the J gene TRBJ1-5; possible D gene TRBD1, 6 bases. Deletions cut 2 bases from V and 7 bases from J, with 9 bases between. The CDR3 is 13 residues long. Germline-derived CDR1 and CDR2 are SGHTA and FQGNSA. CDR3 coding DNA: TGTGCCAGCAGCTTAAACAGGGACCAGCCCCAGCATTTT. Its protein is CASSLNRDQPQHF.

The chain carries TRBV5-4 and TRBJ1-1, with a possible D match to TRBD1 (5 bases). Per the germline V gene, CDR1 is SGHNT and CDR2 is YYREEE (reference sequence). Deletions cut 0 bases from V and 4 bases from J, with 13 bases between. This CDR3 spans 15 amino acids. The CDR3 here is CASSLGLAGTTEAFF. CDR3 sequence (DNA): TGTGCCAGCAGCTTGGGGTTGGCGGGGACCACTGAAGCTTTCTTT.

This clonotype showed up just a few times. The rearrangement joins TRBV28 to TRBJ2-5; tentative D call: TRBD1 (5 bases). This CDR3 spans 14 amino acids. In germline, CDR1 is MDHEN, CDR2 SYDVKM. V shed 3 bases and J shed 3 bases, with 11 bases lying between them. The CDR3 is CASSFQAREETQYF. Written as DNA, the CDR3 is TGTGCCAGCAGTTTTCAGGCCAGGGAAGAGACCCAGTACTTC.

The V call is TRBV7-3, the J call TRBJ1-1; D not resolved. Trimming took 4 bases from V and 1 from J, leaving 7 bases between them. The CDR3 sequence is 13 residues long. The germline gives CDR1 SGHTA, CDR2 FQGTGA. The DNA of the CDR3 is TGTGCCAGCAGCTGGCGCGCGAACACTGAAGCTTTCTTT. It encodes CASSWRANTEAFF.

This clonotype was seen ten or more times. The chain employs TRBV6-2 or TRBV6-3 and TRBJ1-1, with TRBD1 identical over 10 bases. Unmatched junction bases numbered 7, after V lost 2 bases and J lost 1 base. Germline CDR1 MNHEY, CDR2 SVGEGT. This CDR3 spans 17 amino acids. CDR3 DNA sequence: TGTGCCAGCAGTTACCCCTGGGACAGGGGCCAGAACACTGAAGCTTTCTTT. It is translated as CASSYPWDRGQNTEAFF.

In its sample, this clonotype was seen a few times. J is TRBJ2-7 and V is TRBV25-1, with D possibly TRBD1 on 5 matching bases. This CDR3 is 13 amino acids long. The germline gives CDR1 MGHDK, CDR2 SYGVNS. Trimming took off 1 base at V and 3 bases at J, with 7 bases between the two ends. This chain's CDR3 is CASSELGDYEQYF. The CDR3 coding sequence is TGTGCCAGCAGTGAATTAGGGGACTACGAGCAGTACTTC.

To note about this clonotype: It may be a read error: a sequence one base away is much more abundant. The gene calls are TRBV7-8 and TRBJ2-5; maybe TRBD2 (6 bases). This CDR3 has 14 residues. Trimming shortened V by 4 bases and J by 4 bases, and 13 bases separated the two germline ends. The germline gives CDR1 SGHVS, CDR2 FQNEAQ. Here the CDR3 reads CASSYRWRAETQYF. The CDR3 DNA sequence: TGTGCCAGCAGCTACAGGTGGAGGGCAGAGACCCAGTACTTC.

The chain combines TRBV2 with TRBJ1-6; TRBD1 matches at 8 bases. Germline V lookup: CDR1 SNHLY, CDR2 FYNNEI. V was pared by 7 bases and J by 10 bases, with 9 bases of the junction left unmatched. The CDR3 extends over 14 amino acids. The CDR3 coding sequence is TGTGCCAGCACCGACAGGGGAAAAGGATCACCCCTCCACTTT. It encodes CASTDRGKGSPLHF.

This clonotype was seen ten or more times. This chain joins TRBV5-1 and TRBJ2-2; no firm D call. The CDR3 length is 15 residues. CDR1 and CDR2 (germline): SGHRS, YFSETQ. Trimming took off 6 bases at V and 4 bases at J, with 16 bases between the two ends. This CDR3 reads CASTSSAGATGELFF. The DNA for the CDR3 is TGCGCCAGCACCAGCAGCGCCGGTGCCACCGGGGAGCTGTTTTTT.

Remarks on this clonotype: Germline is not matched at one junction end, which may reflect a read error. The chain has TRBV7-2 and TRBJ2-5; TRBD2 aligns across 12 bases. The CDR3 is made up of 16 amino acids. The V gene's germline CDR1 is SGHTA and CDR2 FQGNSA. The CDR3 bases are TGTGCCAGCAACTTAGGGCTAGCGGGAGGGCAAGAGACCCAGTACTTC. Translation: CASNLGLAGGQETQYF.

This clonotype was seen at least ten times. The V call is TRBV3-1, the J call TRBJ2-3; tentatively, D is TRBD1 (5 bases). The CDR3 length is 16 residues. Germline CDR1 is LGHDT and CDR2 is YNNKEL (reference sequence). The germline V and J ends were trimmed by 4 bases and 1 base, with 15 bases remaining between them. CDR3 loop: CASSPPPTRGTDTQYF. The CDR3 DNA reads TGTGCCAGCAGCCCCCCCCCTACCAGGGGCACAGATACGCAGTATTTT.

This chain uses TRBV5-1 with TRBJ2-3, with a tentative D call TRBD2 (7 bases). This CDR3 region has 16 residues. V lost 0 bases, J lost 2 bases, and 13 bases lay in between. Germline V gene data show CDR1 as SGHRS and CDR2 as YFSETQ. CDR3 in DNA: TGCGCCAGCAGCTTGGATGCGGGGGCCAACACAGATACGCAGTATTTT. Its translation is CASSLDAGANTDTQYF.

This clonotype was recorded many times. The rearrangement uses TRBV6-5 and TRBJ2-1, with D possibly matching TRBD2 (5 bases). The CDR3 is 17 residues long. Germline CDR1 and CDR2: MNHEY and SVGAGI. Trimming removed 2 bases at V and 0 bases at J, with 14 bases between. The chain's CDR3 is CASSYRGPGSSYNEQFF. The DNA of the CDR3 is TGTGCCAGCAGTTACAGAGGTCCTGGGAGCTCCTACAATGAGCAGTTCTTC.

The rearrangement links TRBV7-2 to TRBJ1-2; D unclear. CDR1 SGHTA and CDR2 FQGNSA come from the germline V gene. There are 15 residues in the CDR3. With 1 base removed from V and 3 bases from J, the gap between germline ends came to 12 bases. For the CDR3, the DNA is TGTGCCAGCAGCTTAGAAACAGAGACCTACTATGGCTACACCTTC. Translated, it gives CASSLETETYYGYTF.

The V gene is TRBV7-6, the J gene TRBJ2-1; tentative D call: TRBD1 (5 bases). Trimming took 4 bases from V and 3 from J, leaving 7 bases between them. Germline V CDR1 and CDR2: SGHVS, FNYEAQ. The length of the CDR3 is 13 residues. CDR3 region: CASSSTDYNEQFF. DNA for the CDR3: TGTGCCAGCAGCTCGACAGACTACAATGAGCAGTTCTTC.

The V gene is TRBV5-1, the J gene TRBJ2-3; the D gene is possibly TRBD2 (5 bases). The CDR3 runs to 16 residues. V lost 4 bases to trimming and J lost 2 bases, with 17 bases between them. Germline V gene lookup returns CDR1 SGHRS and CDR2 YFSETQ. CDR3: CASSPSGGSLTDTQYF. Here the CDR3 DNA reads TGCGCCAGCAGCCCTTCAGGCGGGTCACTCACAGATACGCAGTATTTT.

This clonotype has at least ten counts. This sequence joins TRBV5-1 and TRBJ1-2, with D maybe TRBD1 (6 bases). The CDR3 runs 14 residues. CDR1 is SGHRS, CDR2 YFSETQ, per germline. Trimming took 0 bases from V and 7 from J, leaving 13 bases between them. The CDR3 is CASSLERGALGYTF. DNA for the CDR3: TGCGCCAGCAGCTTGGAGCGGGGGGCGCTTGGCTACACCTTC. Variable domain in full (rest from reference TRBV5-1 and TRBJ1-2): KAGVTQTPRYLIKTRGQQVTLSCSPISGHRSVSWYQQTPGQGLQFLFEYFSETQRNKGNFPGRFSGRQFSNSRSEMNVSTLELGDSALYLCASSLERGALGYTFGSGTRLTVV.

This clonotype was recorded a few times. This chain connects TRBV20-1 to TRBJ2-5; the match to TRBD2 covers 7 bases. The CDR3 runs to 14 residues. J was trimmed by 0 bases and V by 2 bases; bases with no gene match: 3. CDR1 is DFQATT, CDR2 SNEGSKA, per germline (reference sequence). The CDR3 DNA reads TGCAGTGCTAGACTAGCGGACGACCAAGAGACCCAGTACTTC. Translation: CSARLADDQETQYF.